This record covers a single TCR beta chain. The target of this receptor is not known. Per-base qualities were not stored, and no clone one base away is much larger. The collaborating institutions used their own protocols to collect whole blood in K2EDTA tubes. Collaborator samples were shipped for TCRbeta analysis as frozen whole blood, isolated PBMCs, or DNA extracted from either sample type. This sample is part of a study of blood T cell repertoires in COVID-19 (dated by TCRdb to 2020 to 2022). Broadly, across the study: Samples from collaborators originated in the United States, Italy and Spain and spanned both the acute and convalescent phases of COVID-19. The repertoires were released in a freely available public database intended as a resource for research on the immune response to SARS-CoV-2. The sample metadata nearly always contained a de-identified subject ID, COVID-19 status, age in years and sex. Subjects who had been exposed to COVID-19, were actively infected with it, or had recovered from it provided the deeply sampled blood TCRbeta repertoires that made up the dataset. Samples were obtained from the ongoing ImmuneRACE study (first 160 participants) and from over a thousand subjects provided by 6 global collaborators. The prospective study material was composed of cDNA or gDNA derived from T cells, B-cell-depleted T cells, or PBMCs. Where available, HLA class I and class II types were taken from metadata supplied by the sample provider and were not determined by assay-based typing. The paper's findings and limits, for the study overall: How much clinical and demographic metadata was included differed by source and by participant, and the metadata was provided uncurated.

The immunoSEQ Assay, a bias-controlled multiplex PCR, was used to amplify TCRbeta CDR3 regions from genomic DNA. As for the authors' bioinformatics: Nucleated cell counts per sample were estimated from amplification of reference gene primers within the assay. Sequence reads were collapsed and filtered to measure the absolute abundance of every unique TCRbeta CDR3 rearrangement. For each sample, productive Simpson clonality was calculated as the square root of Simpson's diversity index over productive rearrangements. This immuneACCESS table, as held by TCRdb, lists in-frame sequences with V and J called but not all clones. Of the missing ones, under half trace to an unresolved V gene in checked studies; the others have no known cause. The V and J calls and the clone size are those of that table, but D and trimming were determined from the DNA. The sample table contains 20,000 or so clones; only one count was recorded for roughly 89% of them. 9% to 15% of the sample belongs to the ten largest clones.

Via the germline V gene (reference sequence), CDR1 is GTSNPN and CDR2 SVGIG. Measured from the cysteine to the phenylalanine, the CDR3 is 16 residues long. The entry retains the CDR3 DNA only, 48 bases that are in frame from base 1. Trimming takes 5 bases off V and 0 bases off J; junction bases not matched to a gene: 12. This receptor was obtained from a woman of 80 years or more with active or convalescent COVID-19. The specimen sequenced was peripheral blood. The chain is encoded by TRBV30 joined to TRBJ1-1; TRBD1 aligns with 7 central bases. This receptor has the CDR3 CAWYPLLTGMNTEAFF. The nucleotide sequence reads TGTGCCTGGTATCCACTCCTGACAGGGATGAACACTGAAGCTTTCTTT.